A selection of T cell receptor beta chains follows, all from one sample in a study of vaccination and CD4 T cells after COVID-19. Antigens of these TCRs are unknown. TCRdb reanalysed the PCR reads using MiXCR and keeps one entry per CDR3 protein. The sample contains more than 13,000 distinct CDR3 sequences, about 76% of which appear only once. Sequenced input: CD4+ T cells from blood, cultured in vitro. These receptors were obtained from a human donor who had recovered from COVID-19. Both conserved end residues are part of each CDR3. The D gene is left open where the match is weak. Clone size is given for some rows only: seen once, a few or many times, or a class if the clone is expanded.

>NA|TRBV29-1|TRBJ2-5|NA
TGCAGCGTTGTAGCTTCCCAGATCCAAGAGACCCAGTACTTC
CSVVASQIQETQYF
>NA|TRBV20-1|TRBJ1-2|NA
TGCAGTGCTAGAGCCTCAGCCCTAACTTATGACTACACCTTC
CSARASALTYDYTF
>few|TRBV6-2/TRBV6-3|TRBJ2-7|NA
TGTGCCAGCAGTCGACTTCGCTACGAGCAGTACTTC
CASSRLRYEQYF
>few|TRBV2|TRBJ1-6|NA
TGTGCCAGCACCGGTGCAGGGTCGTCGGTGGCACCCCTCCACTTT
CASTGAGSSVAPLHF
>few|TRBV6-1|TRBJ1-2|TRBD1
TGTGCCAGCAGTAAGACAGGGGGGGTTGGCTACACCTTC
CASSKTGGVGYTF
>NA|TRBV12-3/TRBV12-4|TRBJ2-5|TRBD1
TGTGCCAGCAGTAACCGGGACAGACAAGAGACCCAGTACTTC
CASSNRDRQETQYF
>NA|TRBV4-3|TRBJ1-3|NA
TGCGCCAGCAGCCAAGGAATTACTCGAGGGACTGGAAACACCATATATTTT
CASSQGITRGTGNTIYF
>NA|TRBV20-1|TRBJ1-3|NA
TGCAGTGCTGGAACCGCGCGGGGAAACACCATATATTTT
CSAGTARGNTIYF
>NA|TRBV20-1|TRBJ1-6|NA
TGCAGTGCTAGAGATGCCAGATTTTATAATTCACCCCTCCACTTT
CSARDARFYNSPLHF
>NA|TRBV27|TRBJ2-2|NA
TGTGCCAGCAGTTTTTATCGCAGACAGAACACCGGGGAGCTGTTTTTT
CASSFYRRQNTGELFF
>NA|TRBV25-1|TRBJ1-5|TRBD1
TGTGCCAGCGGGGGGGACAGCTCAATAATCAATCAGCCCCAGCATTTT
CASGGDSSIINQPQHF
>NA|TRBV27|TRBJ1-5|NA
TGTGCCAGCAGCCCTTTTTGGGGGGCAGGTCAGCCCCAGCATTTT
CASSPFWGAGQPQHF
>NA|TRBV5-1|TRBJ1-1|NA
TGCGCCAGCAGCTCCAACATGAACACTGAAGCTTTCTTT
CASSSNMNTEAFF
>NA|TRBV7-2|TRBJ1-2|NA
TGTGCCAGCAGCTTAGATCGGCAATTCTATGGCTACACCTTC
CASSLDRQFYGYTF
>NA|TRBV28|TRBJ1-1|NA
TGTGCCAGCAGTTTTCGGCCAAGTTCAGGGACTGAAGCTTTCTTT
CASSFRPSSGTEAFF
>NA|TRBV7-6|TRBJ2-2|TRBD2
TGTGCCAGCAGCCGGACTAGCGGGATGACCGGGGAGCTGTTTTTT
CASSRTSGMTGELFF
>few|TRBV7-2|TRBJ2-5|TRBD2
TGTGCCAGCAGCAGGGGACTAGCGGGAGGCCGAGAGACCCAGTACTTC
CASSRGLAGGRETQYF
>few|TRBV24-1|TRBJ2-5|NA
TGTGCCACCAGTGATTTGAGGACGGGAGTCGGGGAGACCCAGTACTTC
CATSDLRTGVGETQYF
>NA|TRBV2|TRBJ1-5|NA
TGTGCCAGCAGTGAACGACGAATGGCTCAGCCCCAGCATTTT
CASSERRMAQPQHF
>NA|TRBV5-1|TRBJ2-7|TRBD2
TGCGCCAGCAGCCCTAAAGCGGGAGCGAGCTACGACGAGCAGTACTTC
CASSPKAGASYDEQYF
>NA|TRBV10-3|TRBJ1-1|NA
TGTGCCATCAGTAGGGGATTCGACACTGAAGCTTTCTTT
CAISRGFDTEAFF
>once|TRBV28|TRBJ2-7|TRBD2
TGTGCCAGCAGCGGGACTAGCGGGAGGTACGAGCAGTACTTC
CASSGTSGRYEQYF
>NA|TRBV7-9|TRBJ2-1|NA
TGTGCCAGCAGCCTGAGAGCGGCCAGCTCCTACAATGAGCAGTTCTTC
CASSLRAASSYNEQFF
>NA|TRBV11-2|TRBJ1-5|NA
TGTGCCAGCAGCCCAGGCAGCAATCAGCCCCAGCATTTT
CASSPGSNQPQHF
>NA|TRBV10-1|TRBJ1-2|TRBD1
TGCGCCAAGCGGTTGGGAGACCGGAGGGGGAGACAGGGGACCGGCTACACCTTC
CAKRLGDRRGRQGTGYTF
>NA|TRBV2|TRBJ2-4|TRBD1
TGTGCCAGTCTAAGTGACAGGGGTTACATTCAGTACTTC
CASLSDRGYIQYF
>NA|TRBV11-3|TRBJ2-1|TRBD2
TGTGCCAGCAGCTTAGGACTAGCGGGAAGTGAGCAGTTCTTC
CASSLGLAGSEQFF
>NA|TRBV6-5|TRBJ2-3|NA
TGTGCCAGCAGTTACTCGCAATACAGGCATAGCACAGATACGCAGTATTTT
CASSYSQYRHSTDTQYF
>NA|TRBV28|TRBJ2-7|TRBD1
TGTGCCAGCAGACCGGGACAGCCCTACGAGCAGTACTTC
CASRPGQPYEQYF
>once|TRBV2|TRBJ1-2|NA
TGTGCCAGCAGATCCGACAGCTACTATGGCTACACCTTC
CASRSDSYYGYTF
>NA|TRBV2|TRBJ2-6|TRBD2
TGTGCCAGCAGCCAAACGGGAGGGTCCTCTGGGGCCAACGTCCTGACTTTC
CASSQTGGSSGANVLTF
>medium-sized|TRBV27|TRBJ2-1|NA
TGTGCCAGCAGCCCCCCCCGTCGCTACAATGAGCAGTTCTTC
CASSPPRRYNEQFF
>once|TRBV6-1|TRBJ1-3|TRBD1
TGTGCCAGCAGCAAACAGGGGACTGGAAACACCATATATTTT
CASSKQGTGNTIYF
>once|TRBV6-1|TRBJ1-1|TRBD1
TGTGCCAGCAGCGGACAGGGGGGGTTGAACACTGAAGCTTTCTTT
CASSGQGGLNTEAFF
>NA|TRBV20-1|TRBJ1-1|NA
TGCAGTGCTAGCGCCGACGGAAGGGCAGACACTGAAGCTTTCTTT
CSASADGRADTEAFF
>NA|TRBV6-2/TRBV6-3|TRBJ2-3|NA
TGTGCCAGCAGTTATACCGGAGGTACGCAGTATTTT
CASSYTGGTQYF
>few|TRBV6-5|TRBJ1-5|NA
TGTGCCAGCAGTTACACCGACCCGACATATAGCAATCAGCCCCAGCATTTT
CASSYTDPTYSNQPQHF
>NA|TRBV19|TRBJ1-5|NA
TGTGCCAGTAGTAAACCTTCAGGGAATCAGCCCCAGCATTTT
CASSKPSGNQPQHF
>few|TRBV20-1|TRBJ1-2|TRBD1
TGCAGTGCTCCCGGGACAGCGGGCTATGGCTACACCTTC
CSAPGTAGYGYTF
>large|TRBV7-2|TRBJ1-2|NA
TGTGCCAGCAGCGTATACGACCTCACGGGGGGCTACACCTTC
CASSVYDLTGGYTF
>once|TRBV28|TRBJ1-5|NA
TGTGCCAGCAGAGGTTTAGTGGCGTCCCAGCATTTT
CASRGLVASQHF
>NA|TRBV11-3|TRBJ2-1|NA
TGTGCCAGCAGCCAGGACCTAGTTCGCAATGAGCAGTTCTTC
CASSQDLVRNEQFF